One sample yielded the 13 T cell receptor beta chains listed below, sequenced in a study of shared clonotypes between healthy human individuals. CD8 cells regarded as naive lacked CD45RO, were positively chosen for CCR7, and omitted terminally differentiated effector memory CD45RA+ cells. Only in-frame clones appear in the TCRdb table, and some are missing; sequencing was by immunoSEQ multiplex PCR. The sample comprises roughly 1,800,000 clones, approximately 94% of which are singletons, and roughly 1.2% rests with the top ten. The sample taken for sequencing was naive CD8+ T cells sorted from blood. The receptors here all came from a man younger than 35 in good health.

The V call is TRBV4-1, the J call TRBJ1-2; 7 bases agree with TRBD1. Looked up from germline, CDR1 is MGHRA and CDR2 is YSYEKL. The junction had 7 bases not matched to a gene; V was cut back by 1 base and J by 2 bases. The CDR3 is 16 residues long. In nucleotides, the CDR3 is TGCGCCAGCAGCCAAGCCCCCTTGACAGGGAACTATGGCTACACCTTC. Translating gives CASSQAPLTGNYGYTF.

The chain combines TRBV9 with TRBJ1-1; D may be TRBD1 (5 bases). The CDR3 has 14 residues. CDR1 is SGDLS and CDR2 is YYNGEE in the germline V gene. V was shortened by 6 bases and J by 4 bases, with 16 bases between the two germline ends. CDR3 in DNA: TGTGCCAGCACCCTCCTGGGGGGAAGCACTGAAGCTTTCTTT. Translating it yields CASTLLGGSTEAFF.

Points on this clone: Distinct nucleotide sequences in the sample also encode this CDR3. The chain combines TRBV11-2 with TRBJ2-7; no clear D. Deletions cut 2 bases from V and 5 bases from J, with 7 bases between. The CDR3 totals 12 residues. Per germline, CDR1 SGHAT and CDR2 FQNNGV. The CDR3 here is CASSLKRDEQYF. The CDR3 DNA reads as TGTGCCAGCAGCTTAAAAAGGGACGAGCAGTACTTC.

The J gene is TRBJ2-7, the V gene TRBV28; 7 bases match TRBD1. The CDR3 sequence is 15 residues long. The germline CDR1 and CDR2 sequences are MDHEN and SYDVKM. Germline trimming cut 5 bases from V and 5 bases from J; bases unmatched to any gene: 12. The DNA of the CDR3 is TGTGCCAGCAGTGAAAATGACAGGGTTCTCGACGAGCAGTACTTC. Its protein is CASSENDRVLDEQYF.

The chain links TRBV2 to TRBJ2-7; D remains ambiguous. The ends were cut back, 3 bases at V and 6 bases at J, with 12 bases in the middle. The germline CDR1 and CDR2 sequences are SNHLY and FYNNEI. This CDR3 contains 13 residues. CDR3: CASSDGPSSEQYF. The CDR3 DNA reads TGTGCCAGCAGTGACGGACCGAGTAGCGAGCAGTACTTC.

CDR3 in DNA: TGTGCCAGCAGCCTAAAGGGACAGGGGGACATTGGTGGCTACACCTTC. It translates to CASSLKGQGDIGGYTF. The J gene is TRBJ1-2, the V gene TRBV7-6; TRBD1 matches at 11 bases. Losses at the gene ends were 5 bases for V and 7 bases for J; bases not matched to a gene: 12. CDR3 size: 16 residues. Germline CDR1 reads SGHVS; CDR2 reads FNYEAQ.

Of note for this clone: The same CDR3 also results from other DNA sequences found in this sample. The rearrangement links TRBV5-4 to TRBJ2-7; 8 bases fit TRBD1. Germline assignment: CDR1 SGHNT and CDR2 YYREEE (reference sequence). The ends lost 2 bases at V and 6 bases at J; junction bases unmatched: 4. This CDR3 contains 13 residues. CDR3 bases: TGTGCCAGCAGCTTAGACAGGGGAAGCGAGCAGTACTTC. It codes for CASSLDRGSEQYF.

The gene calls are TRBV6-5 and TRBJ2-1, with D uncertain. CDR1 and CDR2 (germline): MNHEY, SVGAGI. CDR3 length: 15 residues. V was cut by 2 bases and J by 4 bases, with 12 bases left in between. The CDR3 loop reads CASSYVPYQYNEQFF. The CDR3 nucleotides are TGTGCCAGCAGTTACGTCCCCTACCAATACAATGAGCAGTTCTTC.

The V and J genes are TRBV7-2 and TRBJ2-7; 14 nucleotides align to TRBD2. J was trimmed by 6 bases and V by 4 bases; bases with no gene match: 2. Germline V lookup: CDR1 SGHTA, CDR2 FQGNSA. This CDR3 has 14 amino acids. This CDR3 is CASSSGTSGSEQYF. CDR3 DNA: TGTGCCAGCAGCTCCGGGACTAGCGGGAGCGAGCAGTACTTC.

V usage is TRBV19 and J usage is TRBJ2-7; no firm D call. The V and J ends lost 5 bases and 3 bases respectively, with 11 bases between them. The CDR3 is 13 amino acids. The germline gives CDR1 LNHDA, CDR2 SQIVND (reference sequence). CDR3 in DNA: TGTGCCAGTAGTGCCCAGGATCTCTACGAGCAGTACTTC. Its protein is CASSAQDLYEQYF.

The chain combines TRBV7-9 with TRBJ2-3; 9 bases match TRBD1. Trimming at V came to 5 bases and at J to 3 bases, leaving 6 bases not matched to a gene. The CDR3 is 15 amino acids. Germline V CDR1 and CDR2: SEHNR, FQNEAQ (reference sequence). The CDR3 DNA reads TGTGCCAGCAGCCCGGGACAGGGTATGACAGATACGCAGTATTTT. Protein: CASSPGQGMTDTQYF.

The chain has TRBV27 and TRBJ1-2; TRBD1 aligns across 9 bases. V gave up 10 bases and J gave up 4 bases; unmatched junction bases: 13. The length of the CDR3 is 15 residues. The germline gives CDR1 MNHEY, CDR2 SMNVEV (reference sequence). The CDR3 protein is CATRQGGVAGYGYTF. The CDR3 region has the DNA TGTGCCACCCGACAGGGGGGGGTGGCGGGCTATGGCTACACCTTC.

V usage is TRBV4-1 and J usage is TRBJ2-1, with TRBD2 identical over 14 bases. CDR1 and CDR2 from the germline V gene are MGHRA and YSYEKL. The ends lost 0 bases at V and 6 bases at J; junction bases unmatched: 1. The CDR3 covers 16 residues. This CDR3 reads CASSQEGTSGGNEQFF. The CDR3 DNA follows: TGCGCCAGCAGCCAAGAAGGGACTAGCGGGGGCAATGAGCAGTTCTTC.